This T cell receptor beta chain was identified in a study of T cells after yellow fever vaccination. Findings of the study overall: CD4 and CD8 compartments shared a small share of clonotypes, likely from convergent recombination. When the response was secondary, it was weaker but reached its peak faster, day 5 versus 15.

Of note for this clonotype: Its antigen is as yet unknown.

From germline, CDR1 is SGDLS and CDR2 YYNGEE. J was trimmed by 6 bases and V by 4 bases; bases with no gene match: 7. CDR3 length: 14 amino acids. TCRdb passed the 5' RACE reads through MiXCR, listing each CDR3 protein once. The sample includes about 350,000 distinct CDR3 sequences, around 8.1% seen only once; the top ten take approximately 18%. The specimen was PBMCs, collected 45 days after the first yellow fever vaccination. The gene calls are TRBV9 and TRBJ2-1; TRBD1 aligns across 7 bases. The TCR sequence derives from a man aged 18 to 30 who received the YFV17D yellow fever vaccine. CDR3 nucleotide sequence: TGTGCCAGCAGCCTTCAGACAGGGTTCAATGAGCAGTTCTTC. It specifies CASSLQTGFNEQFF.